This T cell receptor beta chain was observed in a study of cytomegalovirus exposure and HLA in healthy donors. CDR1 and CDR2 from the germline V gene are LNHNV and YYDKDF (reference sequence). V gave up 5 bases and J gave up 0 bases, with 13 bases separating them. The CDR3 loop spans 15 amino acids. In the PCR, 60 Vbeta and 13 Jbeta primers were used. Assay: immunoSEQ multiplex PCR; the TCRdb copy retains only in-frame clones and omits some. Of roughly 100,000 clones listed, around 79% are singletons. The sequenced material came from PBMCs. The TCR comes from a woman between 35 and 50 years old in good health and CMV-seronegative. The chain has TRBV15 and TRBJ1-2, with TRBD1 as a possible D gene (5 bases). CDR3 DNA sequence: TGTGCCACCAGCCTAGGACATCCTACTAACTATGGCTACACCTTC. It encodes CATSLGHPTNYGYTF.